These 17 T cell receptor beta chains share one sample of origin, sequenced in a study of cytomegalovirus exposure and HLA in healthy donors. The PCR had 60 Vbeta and 13 Jbeta primers. This table comes from immunoSEQ multiplex PCR, and its TCRdb copy is limited to in-frame clones, with some not included. Among roughly 110,000 clones listed, around 69% were seen once. Sequencing input: PBMCs. The source is a young man in good health and CMV-seronegative.

The V call is TRBV7-2, the J call TRBJ1-2; D is perhaps TRBD1 (6 bases). V was cut by 1 base and J by 6 bases, with 9 bases left in between. From germline, CDR1 is SGHTA and CDR2 FQGNSA. The CDR3 totals 13 residues. The CDR3 DNA is TGTGCCAGCAGCTTAGGACCAGGGGATGGCTACACCTTC. Residues: CASSLGPGDGYTF.

This chain links TRBV2 with TRBJ2-7; 8 bases align to TRBD1. V lost 6 bases, J lost 3 bases, and 7 bases stayed unmatched. Germline CDR1 is SNHLY and CDR2 is FYNNEI. This CDR3 has 14 amino acids. The CDR3 DNA follows: TGTGCCAGCAGGGGGGACAGGTCGGTCTACGAGCAGTACTTC. Translating gives CASRGDRSVYEQYF.

This clone was recorded a few times. This chain connects TRBV19 to TRBJ2-7; TRBD2 might be the D (5 bases). The CDR3 spans 15 residues. CDR1 and CDR2 (germline): LNHDA, SQIVND (reference sequence). With 9 bases removed from V and 2 bases from J, the gap between germline ends came to 20 bases. The CDR3 loop is CASRRRTDLTYEQYF. DNA for the CDR3: TGTGCCAGCAGGAGGAGGACTGACCTTACCTACGAGCAGTACTTC.

The chain couples TRBV11-3 to TRBJ2-3, with 7 bases that match TRBD1. The CDR3 sequence is 14 residues long. Losses at the gene ends were 3 bases for V and 3 bases for J; bases not matched to a gene: 3. The germline gives CDR1 SGHNT, CDR2 YENEEA. CDR3 amino acids: CASSLDRRTDTQYF. CDR3 nucleotide sequence: TGTGCCAGCAGCTTGGACAGGCGGACAGATACGCAGTATTTT. The full variable domain, with the rest looked up from reference TRBV11-3 and TRBJ2-3, is EAGVVQSPRYKIIEKKQPVAFWCNPISGHNTLYWYLQNLGQGPELLIRYENEEAVDDSQLPKDRFSAERLKGVDSTLKIQPAELGDSAVYLCASSLDRRTDTQYFGPGTRLTVL.

The genes are TRBV7-2 and TRBJ2-5, with 7 bases lining up with TRBD2. Germline V gene lookup returns CDR1 SGHTA and CDR2 FQGNSA. The CDR3 has 14 amino acids. V lost 0 bases, J lost 7 bases, and 5 bases stayed unmatched. The CDR3 loop reads CASSLARTGGTQYF. The CDR3 nucleotides read TGTGCCAGCAGCTTAGCGCGGACGGGAGGGACCCAGTACTTC.

In this sample, this clone turned up a few times. The chain combines TRBV4-1 with TRBJ1-1, with D tentatively TRBD1 (6 bases). Germline V gives CDR1 MGHRA, CDR2 YSYEKL. Trimming took off 0 bases at V and 3 bases at J, with 14 bases between the two ends. The CDR3 loop spans 16 amino acids. The DNA for the CDR3 is TGCGCCAGCAGCCAAGATTTTGGCGGGGGGCACACTGAAGCTTTCTTT. Translating it yields CASSQDFGGGHTEAFF.

DNA for the CDR3: TGCAGCGTTAGACAGGGAGCTGAAGCTTTCTTT. This gives the protein CSVRQGAEAFF. The chain employs TRBV29-1 and TRBJ1-1, with 7 bases lining up with TRBD1. In germline, CDR1 is SQVTM, CDR2 ANQGSEA. This CDR3 is 11 amino acids long. Germline trimming cut 5 bases from V and 6 bases from J; bases unmatched to any gene: 3.

A note on this clone: A junction end diverges from the germline sequence, so it may reflect a read error. The chain has TRBV13 and TRBJ1-2; TRBD1 aligns across 7 bases. The CDR3 covers 13 residues. The germline V gene has CDR1 PRHDT and CDR2 FYEKMQ (reference sequence). The CDR3 DNA sequence: TGTGCCAGCAGCCTTACAGGGGTCTATGGCTACCCCTTC. Amino acids: CASSLTGVYGYPF.

The chain carries TRBV27 and TRBJ2-7; D is possibly TRBD2 (5 bases). The length of the CDR3 is 12 residues. Germline V gives CDR1 MNHEY, CDR2 SMNVEV (reference sequence). The V end was cut by 5 bases, the J end by 3 bases, with 8 bases between. The CDR3 is CASSPEGYEQYF. In DNA, the CDR3 is TGTGCCAGCAGTCCAGAGGGCTACGAGCAGTACTTC.

This chain uses TRBV5-1 with TRBJ2-7, with D unclear. The CDR3 is made up of 15 amino acids. Germline CDR1 reads SGHRS; CDR2 reads YFSETQ. Trimming stripped 1 base from V and 1 base from J, with 12 bases between. CDR3 in DNA: TGCGCCAGCAGCTTGTTGCCAGCCGGGTCCTACGAGCAGTACTTC. The encoded protein is CASSLLPAGSYEQYF. The full variable domain, rest sourced from reference TRBV5-1 and TRBJ2-7, is KAGVTQTPRYLIKTRGQQVTLSCSPISGHRSVSWYQQTPGQGLQFLFEYFSETQRNKGNFPGRFSGRQFSNSRSEMNVSTLELGDSALYLCASSLLPAGSYEQYFGPGTRLTVT.

The rearrangement uses TRBV29-1 and TRBJ2-3; no firm D call. The CDR3 is made up of 12 amino acids. The germline V gene has CDR1 SQVTM and CDR2 ANQGSEA. V was shortened by 3 bases and J by 6 bases, with 10 bases between the two germline ends. The CDR3: CSVEVRLDTQYF. The CDR3 nucleotides are TGCAGCGTTGAGGTCAGACTCGATACGCAGTATTTT.

This clone was found once. The rearrangement joins TRBV2 to TRBJ2-7; 13 nucleotides match TRBD2. Germline trimming cut 4 bases from V and 7 bases from J; bases unmatched to any gene: 4. The CDR3 is 14 amino acids. Looked up from germline, CDR1 is SNHLY and CDR2 is FYNNEI. The CDR3 nucleotides are TGTGCCAGCAGTGTCGAGACTAGCGGGGGGGAGCAGTACTTC. It specifies CASSVETSGGEQYF. The full variable domain, with the rest looked up from reference TRBV2 and TRBJ2-7, is EPEVTQTPSHQVTQMGQEVILRCVPISNHLYFYWYRQILGQKVEFLVSFYNNEISEKSEIFDDQFSVERPDGSNFTLKIRSTKLEDSAMYFCASSVETSGGEQYFGPGTRLTVT.

This rearrangement joins TRBV28 to TRBJ1-6; the match to TRBD1 covers 7 bases. This CDR3 is 15 amino acids long. Per germline, CDR1 MDHEN and CDR2 SYDVKM. After removal of 5 bases from V and 7 bases from J, the junction contained 8 bases not matched to a gene. The CDR3 nucleotides read TGTGCCAGCAGTAGCCCCAGGGGGGTGAATTCACCCCTCCACTTT. It translates to CASSSPRGVNSPLHF. Together with reference TRBV28 and TRBJ1-6, the CDR3 gives the full variable domain: DVKVTQSSRYLVKRTGEKVFLECVQDMDHENMFWYRQDPGLGLRLIYFSYDVKMKEKGDIPEGYSVSREKKERFSLILESASTNQTSMYLCASSSPRGVNSPLHFGNGTRLTVT.

In nucleotides, the CDR3 is TGCGCCAGCAGCCCGGGGGCAGGGGGCCAGTACGAGCAGTACTTC. Protein: CASSPGAGGQYEQYF. The rearrangement uses TRBV4-3 and TRBJ2-7, with 8 nucleotides matching TRBD1. V lost 4 bases and J lost 4; bases outside the gene matches: 9. This CDR3 is 15 amino acids long. Germline V CDR1 and CDR2: LGHNA, YSLEER.

This sequence joins TRBV7-9 and TRBJ1-5; tentative D call: TRBD1 (6 bases). Trimming removed 6 bases from V and 4 bases from J, with 7 bases in between. The CDR3 contains 12 residues. Germline lookup yields CDR1 SEHNR and CDR2 FQNEAQ (reference sequence). The CDR3 nucleotides read TGTGCCAGCAGTCAGGGGAATCAGCCCCAGCATTTT. Its protein product is CASSQGNQPQHF.

The chain combines TRBV4-3 with TRBJ2-3; D uncertain. V was trimmed by 0 bases and J by 2 bases, leaving 9 bases between them. Germline V lookup: CDR1 LGHNA, CDR2 YSLEER. The CDR3 is made up of 15 amino acids. The DNA for the CDR3 is TGCGCCAGCAGCCAAGAGAATCGGTTCACAGATACGCAGTATTTT. Its translation is CASSQENRFTDTQYF.

J is TRBJ1-1 and V is TRBV11-3; D is undetermined. The CDR3 has 13 amino acids. Germline V gene data show CDR1 as SGHNT and CDR2 as YENEEA. The germline V and J ends were trimmed by 5 bases and 4 bases, with 11 bases remaining between them. The CDR3 nucleotides are TGTGCCAGCAGCCCGTCCGGAGGCACTGAAGCTTTCTTT. This gives the protein CASSPSGGTEAFF.